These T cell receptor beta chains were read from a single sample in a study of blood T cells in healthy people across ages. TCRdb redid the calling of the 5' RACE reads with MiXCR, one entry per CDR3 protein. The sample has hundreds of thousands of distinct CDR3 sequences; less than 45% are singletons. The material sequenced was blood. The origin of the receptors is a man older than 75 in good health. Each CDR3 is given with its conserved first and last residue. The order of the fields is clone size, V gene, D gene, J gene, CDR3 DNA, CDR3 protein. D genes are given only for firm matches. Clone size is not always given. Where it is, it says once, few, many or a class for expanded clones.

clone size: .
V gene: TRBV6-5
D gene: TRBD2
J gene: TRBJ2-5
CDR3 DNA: TGTGCCAGCAGCCCTACTAGCGGGAGGGCCAGAGAGCAGTACTTC
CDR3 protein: CASSPTSGRAREQYF

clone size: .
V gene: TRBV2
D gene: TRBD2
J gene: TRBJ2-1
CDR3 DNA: TGTGCCAGCAGTGAACAGCGGGGGGCCCCCAATGAGCAGTTCTTC
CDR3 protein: CASSEQRGAPNEQFF

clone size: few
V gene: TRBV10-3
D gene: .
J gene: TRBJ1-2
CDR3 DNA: TGTGCCATCAGTGAGCTTAGTACGGGACCGGGAGGGGATGGCTACACCTTC
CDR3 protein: CAISELSTGPGGDGYTF

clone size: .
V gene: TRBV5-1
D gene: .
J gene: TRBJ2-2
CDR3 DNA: TGCGCCAGCAGCCTTGGATCCCAGAACACCGGGGAGCTGTTTTTT
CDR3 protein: CASSLGSQNTGELFF

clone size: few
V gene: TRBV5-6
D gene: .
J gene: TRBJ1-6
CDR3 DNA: TGTGCCAGCAGAACCAGGGAGAGCTCCTATAATTCACCCCTCCACTTT
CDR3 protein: CASRTRESSYNSPLHF

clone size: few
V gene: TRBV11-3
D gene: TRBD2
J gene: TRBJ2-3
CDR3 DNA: TGTGCCAGCAGGGGGGGGGTGAATACGCAGTATTTT
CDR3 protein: CASRGGVNTQYF

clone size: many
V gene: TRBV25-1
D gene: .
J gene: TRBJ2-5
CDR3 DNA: TGTGCCAGCAGTGAGGTCCCCCGGGAGACCCAGTACTTC
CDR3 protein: CASSEVPRETQYF

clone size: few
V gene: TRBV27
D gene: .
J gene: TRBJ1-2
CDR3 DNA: TGTGCCAGCAGTTTATCCGGGACTAACTATGGCTACACCTTC
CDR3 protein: CASSLSGTNYGYTF

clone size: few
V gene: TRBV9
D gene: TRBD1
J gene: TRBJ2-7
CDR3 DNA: TGTGCCAGCAGCGAGGGGACAGGCCTCCACGAGCAGTACTTC
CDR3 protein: CASSEGTGLHEQYF

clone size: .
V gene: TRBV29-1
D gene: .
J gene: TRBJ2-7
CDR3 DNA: TGCAGCGTTGAAGATGGGGGGGCCGAGCAGTACTTC
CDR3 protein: CSVEDGGAEQYF

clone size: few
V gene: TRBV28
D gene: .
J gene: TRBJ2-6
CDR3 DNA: TGTGCCACCGAACTACCTGGGGCCAACGTCCTGACTTTC
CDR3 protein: CATELPGANVLTF

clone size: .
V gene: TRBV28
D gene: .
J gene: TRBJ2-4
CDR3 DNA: TGTGCCACGACACAGGGACCCGAAAACATTCAGTACTTC
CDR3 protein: CATTQGPENIQYF

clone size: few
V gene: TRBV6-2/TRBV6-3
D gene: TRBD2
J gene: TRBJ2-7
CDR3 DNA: TGTGCCAGCAGTTGCTATACTAGCGGAGCCTACGAGCAGTACTTC
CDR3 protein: CASSCYTSGAYEQYF

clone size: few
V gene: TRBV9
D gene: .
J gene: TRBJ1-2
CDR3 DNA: TGTGCCAGCAGCGGAGCAGACAACCCTGGTCGTGGCTACACCTTC
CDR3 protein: CASSGADNPGRGYTF

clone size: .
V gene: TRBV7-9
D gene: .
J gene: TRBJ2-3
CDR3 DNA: TGTGCCAGCAGCCGGACACTAGACGGGGATACGCAGTATTTT
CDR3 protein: CASSRTLDGDTQYF

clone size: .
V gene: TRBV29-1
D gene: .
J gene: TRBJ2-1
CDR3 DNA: TGCAGCGTTGGAGACCGGACGACAGGCCCGTCGGAGACCCAGTTCTTC
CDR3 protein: CSVGDRTTGPSETQFF

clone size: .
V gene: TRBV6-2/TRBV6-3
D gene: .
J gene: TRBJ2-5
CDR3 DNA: TGTGCCAGCAGCTCACCGAGGATGGAGACCCAGTACTTC
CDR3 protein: CASSSPRMETQYF

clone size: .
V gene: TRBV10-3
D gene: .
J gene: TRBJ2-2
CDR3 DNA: TGTGCCATCAGTCTCCGGGACGCCTCGAACACCGGGGGGCTGTTTTTT
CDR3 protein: CAISLRDASNTGGLFF

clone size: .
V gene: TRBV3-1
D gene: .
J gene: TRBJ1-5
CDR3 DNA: TGTGCCAGCAGCCAATTAGGGGGTAGGCAGCCCCAGCATTTT
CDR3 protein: CASSQLGGRQPQHF

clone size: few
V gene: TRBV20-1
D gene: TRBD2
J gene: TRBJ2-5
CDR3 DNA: TGCAGTGCTTTCCAATCTGGAGGACTAGCGGGGGCGGAGACCCAGTACTTC
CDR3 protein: CSAFQSGGLAGAETQYF

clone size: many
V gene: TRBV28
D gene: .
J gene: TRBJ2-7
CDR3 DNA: TGTGCCAGCAGTTTCTTCGACAGGAGCTACGAGCAGTACTTC
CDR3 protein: CASSFFDRSYEQYF

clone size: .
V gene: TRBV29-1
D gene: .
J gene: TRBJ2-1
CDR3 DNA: TGCAGCGTTGAAGTTGGGACTGGCGGCTACAATGAGCAGTTCTTC
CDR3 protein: CSVEVGTGGYNEQFF

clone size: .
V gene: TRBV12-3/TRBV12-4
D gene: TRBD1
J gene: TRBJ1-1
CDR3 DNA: TGTGCCAGCAGCCGGGACAGGGCTGAAGCTTTCTTT
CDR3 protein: CASSRDRAEAFF

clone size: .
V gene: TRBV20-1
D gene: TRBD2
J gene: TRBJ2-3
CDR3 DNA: TGCAGTGCGAAACTAGCGGAGAGCACAGATACGCAGTATTTT
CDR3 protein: CSAKLAESTDTQYF

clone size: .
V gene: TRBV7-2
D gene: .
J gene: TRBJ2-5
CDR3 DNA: TGTGCCAGCAGCTTTGCCAAGGGCAGGGAGACCCAGTACTTC
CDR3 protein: CASSFAKGRETQYF

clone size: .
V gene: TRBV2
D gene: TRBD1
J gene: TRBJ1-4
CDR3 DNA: TGTGCCAGCAGACCGGGACAGGGGAATGAAAAACTGTTTTTT
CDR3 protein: CASRPGQGNEKLFF

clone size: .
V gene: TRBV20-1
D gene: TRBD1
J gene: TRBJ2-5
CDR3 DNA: TGCAGTGGAAACACAGGGGCTTGGGAGACCCAGTACTTC
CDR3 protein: CSGNTGAWETQYF

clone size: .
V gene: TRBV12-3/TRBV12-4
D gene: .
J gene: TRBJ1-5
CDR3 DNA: TGTGCCAGCATTCAAGCGGGCGATCAGAATCAGCCCCAGCATTTT
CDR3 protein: CASIQAGDQNQPQHF

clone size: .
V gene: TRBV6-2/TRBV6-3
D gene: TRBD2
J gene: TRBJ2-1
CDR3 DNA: TGTGCCAGCAGTCCGTCGTGGGCGCGGGAGAGTTACAATGAGCAGTTCTTC
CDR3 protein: CASSPSWARESYNEQFF

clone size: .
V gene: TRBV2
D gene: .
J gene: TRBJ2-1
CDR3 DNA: TGTGCCAGCCGCGGGGTGACTGGGGCCAATGAGCAGTTCTTC
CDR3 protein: CASRGVTGANEQFF

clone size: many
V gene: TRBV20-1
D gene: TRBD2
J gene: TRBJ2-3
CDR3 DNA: TGCAGTGCTCTAGCGGGGGGCCGGGGGGATACGCAGTATTTT
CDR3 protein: CSALAGGRGDTQYF

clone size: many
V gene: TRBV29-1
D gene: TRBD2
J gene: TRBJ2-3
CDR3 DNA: TGCAGCGTTAAGACTAGCGGGGCGACAGATACGCAGTATTTT
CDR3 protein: CSVKTSGATDTQYF

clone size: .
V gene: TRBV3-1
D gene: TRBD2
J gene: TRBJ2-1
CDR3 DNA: TGTGCCAGCAGCCCGACCTCAACGGGAGGCAATGAGCAGTTCTTC
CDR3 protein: CASSPTSTGGNEQFF

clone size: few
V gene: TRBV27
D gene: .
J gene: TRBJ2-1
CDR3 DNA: TGTGCCAGCAGTGCCAGGGTTTCCTCCTACAATGAGCAGTTCTTC
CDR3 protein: CASSARVSSYNEQFF

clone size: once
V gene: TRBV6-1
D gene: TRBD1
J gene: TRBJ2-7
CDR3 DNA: TGTGCCGGCAGATCAGGGGGCACGGTTGACGAGCAGTACTTC
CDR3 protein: CAGRSGGTVDEQYF

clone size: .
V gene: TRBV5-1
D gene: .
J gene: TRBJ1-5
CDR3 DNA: TGCGCCAGCAGCTTGGCCGGGCAGCGAAATCAGCCCCAGCATTTT
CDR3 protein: CASSLAGQRNQPQHF

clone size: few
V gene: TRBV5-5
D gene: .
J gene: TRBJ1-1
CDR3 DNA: TGTGCCAGCAGCTTGGGGGGGCTTAGGACTGAAGCTTTCTTT
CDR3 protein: CASSLGGLRTEAFF

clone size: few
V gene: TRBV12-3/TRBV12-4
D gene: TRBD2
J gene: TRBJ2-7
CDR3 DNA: TGTGCCAGCAGTTTATTAGCGGGGGCCCAGCAGTACTTC
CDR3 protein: CASSLLAGAQQYF

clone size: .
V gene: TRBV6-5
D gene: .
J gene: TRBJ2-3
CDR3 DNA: TGTGCCAGCAGTGCCGGGGACGGCACAGATACGCAGTATTTT
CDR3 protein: CASSAGDGTDTQYF

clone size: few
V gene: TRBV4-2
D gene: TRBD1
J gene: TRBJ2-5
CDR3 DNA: TGTGCCAGCAGCCAAGTGGGGGACAGGGACGTGGAGACCCAGTACTTC
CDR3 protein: CASSQVGDRDVETQYF

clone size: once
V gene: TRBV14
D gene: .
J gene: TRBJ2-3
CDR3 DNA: TGTGCCAGCAGCCAAGATTGGATGGGTACGCAGTATTTT
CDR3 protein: CASSQDWMGTQYF

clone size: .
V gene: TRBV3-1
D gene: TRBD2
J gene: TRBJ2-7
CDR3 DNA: TGTGCCAGCAGCCAAGACGTGAGGACTAGCTTTTCCTACGAGCAGTACTTC
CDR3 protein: CASSQDVRTSFSYEQYF

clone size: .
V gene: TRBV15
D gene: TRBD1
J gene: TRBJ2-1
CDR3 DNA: TGTGCCACCAGCAGAAACAGGGGCTTAATCAATGAGCAGTTCTTC
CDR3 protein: CATSRNRGLINEQFF

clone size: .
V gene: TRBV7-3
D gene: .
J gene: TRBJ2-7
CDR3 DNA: TGTGCCAGCAGCTTAGGGGATAGCCGCGAGCAGTACTTC
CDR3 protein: CASSLGDSREQYF

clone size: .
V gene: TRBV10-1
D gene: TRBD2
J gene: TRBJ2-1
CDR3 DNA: TGCGCCAGCAGTAGCGGGGGGGCCGTAGGTGAGCAGTTCTTC
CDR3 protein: CASSSGGAVGEQFF

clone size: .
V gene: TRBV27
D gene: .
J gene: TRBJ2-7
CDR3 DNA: TGTGCCAGCCGCGCCGGGACTCAGCGCTCCTACAATGAGCAGTACTTC
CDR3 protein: CASRAGTQRSYNEQYF

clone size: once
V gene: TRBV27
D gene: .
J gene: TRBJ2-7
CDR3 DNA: TGTGCCAGCAGTCAGCCCCGGACTAAACTTGATGAGCAGTACTTC
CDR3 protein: CASSQPRTKLDEQYF

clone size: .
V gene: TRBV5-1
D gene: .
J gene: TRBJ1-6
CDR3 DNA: TGCGCCAGCAGCTTGTACACTCCGAATTTACCCCTCCACTTT
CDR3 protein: CASSLYTPNLPLHF

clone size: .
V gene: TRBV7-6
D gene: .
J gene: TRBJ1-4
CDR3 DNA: TGTGCCAGCAAAAACGGCGCAAATGAAAAACTGTTTTTT
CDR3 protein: CASKNGANEKLFF